This record covers a single T cell receptor (beta chain). Its specificity is not known. Generated by immunoSEQ multiplex PCR, the TCRdb table keeps only in-frame clones and is missing some. The data show tens of thousands of clones, about four fifths seen once. These data are taken from a study of a mutant IDH1 vaccine in newly diagnosed glioma. The CDR3 covers 14 residues. Germline V lookup: CDR1 MNHEY, CDR2 SMNVEV (reference sequence). V shed 4 bases and J shed 3 bases, with 13 bases lying between them. Sample time point: week 35, safety follow-up. Each dose of the vaccine consisted of 300 ug of mutant IDH1 20-mer peptide, with topical imiquimod. Overall study results and limits: Of all patients, 85% to 95% showed vaccine-induced immune responses.

This receptor was obtained from a man aged 35 to 55 with glioma. Some clones in this sample may be carry-over from other donors' samples. V is TRBV27 and J is TRBJ2-7; no definite D call. This specimen was PBMCs, taken from a glioma patient whose treatment included an IDH1 peptide vaccine. The CDR3: CASSSLSPGYEQYF. In nucleotides, the CDR3 is TGTGCCAGCAGTTCCTTATCCCCAGGCTACGAGCAGTACTTC.